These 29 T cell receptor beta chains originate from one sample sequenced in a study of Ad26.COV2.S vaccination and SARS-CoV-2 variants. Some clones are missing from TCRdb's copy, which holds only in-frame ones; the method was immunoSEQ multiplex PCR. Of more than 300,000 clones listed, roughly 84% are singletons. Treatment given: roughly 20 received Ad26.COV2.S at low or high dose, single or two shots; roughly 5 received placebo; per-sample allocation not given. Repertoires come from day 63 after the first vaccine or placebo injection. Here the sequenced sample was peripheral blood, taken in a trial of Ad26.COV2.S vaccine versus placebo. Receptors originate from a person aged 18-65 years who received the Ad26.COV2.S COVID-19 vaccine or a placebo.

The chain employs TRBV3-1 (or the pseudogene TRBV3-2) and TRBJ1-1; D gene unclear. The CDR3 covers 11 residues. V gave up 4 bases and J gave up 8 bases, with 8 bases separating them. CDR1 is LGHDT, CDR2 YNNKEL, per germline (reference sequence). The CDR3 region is CASSLAREAFF. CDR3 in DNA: TGTGCCAGCAGCCTCGCCAGAGAAGCTTTCTTT.

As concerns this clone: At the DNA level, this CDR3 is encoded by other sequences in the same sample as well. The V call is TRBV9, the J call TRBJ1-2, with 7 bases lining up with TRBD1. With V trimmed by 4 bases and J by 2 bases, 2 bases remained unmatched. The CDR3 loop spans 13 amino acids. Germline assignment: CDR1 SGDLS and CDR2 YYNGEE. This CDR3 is CASSPDRNYGYTF. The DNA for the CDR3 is TGTGCCAGCAGCCCGGACAGGAACTATGGCTACACCTTC.

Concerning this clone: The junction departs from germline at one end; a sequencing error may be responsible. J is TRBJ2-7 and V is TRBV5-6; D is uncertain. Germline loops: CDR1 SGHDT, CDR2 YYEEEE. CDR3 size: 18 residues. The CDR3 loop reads CASNAWKRGSIPSHEQYF. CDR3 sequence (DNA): TGTGCCAGCAACGCTTGGAAGAGAGGTTCCATCCCCTCCCACGAGCAGTACTTC.

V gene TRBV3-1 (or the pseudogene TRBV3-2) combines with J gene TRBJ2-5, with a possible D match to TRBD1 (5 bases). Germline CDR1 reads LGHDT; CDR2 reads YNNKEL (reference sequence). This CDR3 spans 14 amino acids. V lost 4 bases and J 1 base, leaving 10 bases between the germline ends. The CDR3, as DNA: TGTGCCAGCAGCCCCTACAGGATCCAAGAGACCCAGTACTTC. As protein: CASSPYRIQETQYF.

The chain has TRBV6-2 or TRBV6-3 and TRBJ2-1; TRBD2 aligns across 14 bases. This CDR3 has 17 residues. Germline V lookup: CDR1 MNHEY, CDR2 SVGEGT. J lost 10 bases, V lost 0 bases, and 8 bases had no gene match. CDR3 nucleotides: TGTGCCAGCAGTTACTCGAGACTAGCGGGGGGGCCGTACGAGCAGTTCTTC. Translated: CASSYSRLAGGPYEQFF.

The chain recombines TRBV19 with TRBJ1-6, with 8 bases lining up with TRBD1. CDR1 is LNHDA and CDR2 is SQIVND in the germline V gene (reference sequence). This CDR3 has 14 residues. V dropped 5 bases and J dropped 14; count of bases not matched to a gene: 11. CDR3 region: CASSGRDRTPTLHF. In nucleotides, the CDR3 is TGTGCCAGTAGTGGGCGGGACAGGACACCCACCCTCCACTTT.

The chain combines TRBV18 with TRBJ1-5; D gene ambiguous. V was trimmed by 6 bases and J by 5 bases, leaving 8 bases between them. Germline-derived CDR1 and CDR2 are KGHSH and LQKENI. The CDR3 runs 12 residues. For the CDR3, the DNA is TGTGCCAGCTCCCAAACAGATCAGCCCCAGCATTTT. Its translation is CASSQTDQPQHF. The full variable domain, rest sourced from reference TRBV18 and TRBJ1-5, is NAGVMQNPRHLVRRRGQEARLRCSPMKGHSHVYWYRQLPEEGLKFMVYLQKENIIDESGMPKERFSAEFPKEGPSILRIQQVVRGDSAAYFCASSQTDQPQHFGDGTRLSIL.

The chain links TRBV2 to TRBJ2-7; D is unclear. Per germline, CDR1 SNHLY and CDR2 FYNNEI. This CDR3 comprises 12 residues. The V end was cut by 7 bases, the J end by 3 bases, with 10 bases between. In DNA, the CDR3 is TGTGCCAGCAATTCTGACGTCTACGAGCAGTACTTC. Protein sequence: CASNSDVYEQYF. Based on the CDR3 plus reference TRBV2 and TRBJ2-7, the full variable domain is EPEVTQTPSHQVTQMGQEVILRCVPISNHLYFYWYRQILGQKVEFLVSFYNNEISEKSEIFDDQFSVERPDGSNFTLKIRSTKLEDSAMYFCASNSDVYEQYFGPGTRLTVT.

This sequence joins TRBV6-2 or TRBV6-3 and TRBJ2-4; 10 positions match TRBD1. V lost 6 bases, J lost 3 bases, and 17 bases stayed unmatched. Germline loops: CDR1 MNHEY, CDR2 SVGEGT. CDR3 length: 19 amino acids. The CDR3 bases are TGTGCCAGCAGCCGACAAGGGACAGGGGTGAAGGGGGGCAAAAACATTCAGTACTTC. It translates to CASSRQGTGVKGGKNIQYF.

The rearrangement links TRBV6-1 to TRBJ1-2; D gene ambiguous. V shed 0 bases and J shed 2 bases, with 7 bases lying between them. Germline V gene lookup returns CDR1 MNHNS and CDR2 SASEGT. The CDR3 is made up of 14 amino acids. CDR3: CASSEAVRNYGYTF. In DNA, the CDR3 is TGTGCCAGCAGTGAAGCTGTTAGGAACTATGGCTACACCTTC.

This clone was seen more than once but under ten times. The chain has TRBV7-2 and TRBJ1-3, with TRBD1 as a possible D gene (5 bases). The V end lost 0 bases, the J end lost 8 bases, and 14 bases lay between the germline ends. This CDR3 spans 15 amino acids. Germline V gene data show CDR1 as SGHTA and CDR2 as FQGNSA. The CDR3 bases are TGTGCCAGCAGCTTAGCGATAGGCAGGGAGGACACCATATATTTT. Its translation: CASSLAIGREDTIYF. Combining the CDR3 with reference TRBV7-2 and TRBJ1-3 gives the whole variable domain GAGVSQSPSNKVTEKGKDVELRCDPISGHTALYWYRQSLGQGLEFLIYFQGNSAPDKSGLPSDRFSAERTGGSVSTLTIQRTQQEDSAVYLCASSLAIGREDTIYFGEGSWLTVV.

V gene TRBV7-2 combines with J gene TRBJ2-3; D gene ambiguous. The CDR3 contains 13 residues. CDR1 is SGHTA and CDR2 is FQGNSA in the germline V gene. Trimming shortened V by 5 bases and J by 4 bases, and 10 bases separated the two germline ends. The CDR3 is CASSRSPADTQYF. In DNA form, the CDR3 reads TGTGCCAGCAGCCGTAGCCCCGCAGATACGCAGTATTTT.

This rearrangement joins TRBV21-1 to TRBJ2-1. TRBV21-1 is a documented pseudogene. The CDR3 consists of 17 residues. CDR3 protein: CASSNVRDASSYNEQFF. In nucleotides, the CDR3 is TGTGCCAGCAGCAACGTTAGGGACGCGAGCTCCTACAATGAGCAGTTCTTC.

CDR3 nucleotide sequence: TGTGCCAGCAGCCCAGGGACGGCCCAAGAGACCCAGTACTTC. Its translation: CASSPGTAQETQYF. The J gene is TRBJ2-5, the V gene TRBV5-6; D possibly uses TRBD1 or TRBD2 (5 bases each). The CDR3 consists of 14 residues. From germline, CDR1 is SGHDT and CDR2 YYEEEE. V was trimmed by 4 bases and J by 1 base, leaving 11 bases between them.

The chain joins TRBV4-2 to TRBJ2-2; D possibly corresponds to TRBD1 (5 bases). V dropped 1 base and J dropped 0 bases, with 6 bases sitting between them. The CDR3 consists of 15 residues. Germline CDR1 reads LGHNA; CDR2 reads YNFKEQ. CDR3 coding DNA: TGTGCCAGCAGCCAAGGGACAACGAACACCGGGGAGCTGTTTTTT. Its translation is CASSQGTTNTGELFF.

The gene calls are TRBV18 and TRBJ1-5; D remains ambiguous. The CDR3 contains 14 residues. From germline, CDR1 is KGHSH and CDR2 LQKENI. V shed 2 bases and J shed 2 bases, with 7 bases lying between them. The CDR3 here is CASSPTTGNQPQHF. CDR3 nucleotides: TGTGCCAGCTCACCAACAACCGGCAATCAGCCCCAGCATTTT.

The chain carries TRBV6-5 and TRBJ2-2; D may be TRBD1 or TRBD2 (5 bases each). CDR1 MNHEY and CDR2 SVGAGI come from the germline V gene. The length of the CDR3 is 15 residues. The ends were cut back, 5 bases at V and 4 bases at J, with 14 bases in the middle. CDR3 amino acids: CASSTGTPFTGELFF. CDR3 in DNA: TGTGCCAGCAGTACCGGGACCCCCTTCACCGGGGAGCTGTTTTTT.

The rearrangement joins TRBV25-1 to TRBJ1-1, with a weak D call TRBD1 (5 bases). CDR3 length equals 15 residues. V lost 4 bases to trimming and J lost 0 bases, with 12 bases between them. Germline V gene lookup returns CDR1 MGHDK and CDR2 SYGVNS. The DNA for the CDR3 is TGTGCCAGCAGTGTGGGGGATGGTATGAACACTGAAGCTTTCTTT. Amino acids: CASSVGDGMNTEAFF.

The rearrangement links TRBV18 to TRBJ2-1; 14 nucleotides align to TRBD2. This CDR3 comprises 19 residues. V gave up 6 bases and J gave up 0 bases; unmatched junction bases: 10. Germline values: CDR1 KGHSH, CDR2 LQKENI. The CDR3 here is CASSRGTSGGPDSYNEQFF. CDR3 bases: TGTGCCAGCTCTCGCGGGACTAGCGGGGGTCCCGACTCCTACAATGAGCAGTTCTTC.

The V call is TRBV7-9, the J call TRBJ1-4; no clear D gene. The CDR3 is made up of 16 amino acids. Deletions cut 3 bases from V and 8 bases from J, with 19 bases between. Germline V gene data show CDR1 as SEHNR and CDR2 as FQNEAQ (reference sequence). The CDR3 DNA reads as TGTGCCAGCAGCTTTAAAGTCGATGGGGTGCGGGAAAAACTGTTTTTT. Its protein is CASSFKVDGVREKLFF.

In nucleotides, the CDR3 is TGTGCCAGCTCACCACCGGGACAGTCCTACTATGGCTACACCTTC. Encoded protein: CASSPPGQSYYGYTF. V gene TRBV18 combines with J gene TRBJ1-2; 7 bases fit TRBD1. V lost 0 bases, J lost 3 bases, and 4 bases stayed unmatched. CDR1 and CDR2 (germline): KGHSH, LQKENI. This CDR3 spans 15 amino acids.

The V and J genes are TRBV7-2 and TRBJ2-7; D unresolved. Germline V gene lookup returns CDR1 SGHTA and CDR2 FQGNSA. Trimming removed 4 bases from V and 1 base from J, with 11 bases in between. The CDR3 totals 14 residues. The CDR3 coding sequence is TGTGCCAGCAGCTCTCGGGCAGCATCCTACGAGCAGTACTTC. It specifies CASSSRAASYEQYF. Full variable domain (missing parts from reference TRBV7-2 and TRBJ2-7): GAGVSQSPSNKVTEKGKDVELRCDPISGHTALYWYRQSLGQGLEFLIYFQGNSAPDKSGLPSDRFSAERTGGSVSTLTIQRTQQEDSAVYLCASSSRAASYEQYFGPGTRLTVT.

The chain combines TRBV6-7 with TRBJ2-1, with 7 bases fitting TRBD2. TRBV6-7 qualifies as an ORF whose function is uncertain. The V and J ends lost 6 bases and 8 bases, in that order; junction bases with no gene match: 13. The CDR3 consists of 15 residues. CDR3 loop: CASSSIPTRGDEQFF. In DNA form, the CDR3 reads TGTGCCAGCAGCTCCATACCCACCCGGGGGGATGAGCAGTTCTTC.

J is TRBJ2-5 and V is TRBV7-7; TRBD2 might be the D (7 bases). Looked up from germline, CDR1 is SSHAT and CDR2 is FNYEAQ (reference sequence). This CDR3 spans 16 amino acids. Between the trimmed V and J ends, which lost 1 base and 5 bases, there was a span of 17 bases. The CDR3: CASSLGRGGYRETQYF. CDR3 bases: TGTGCCAGCAGCTTAGGAAGGGGGGGCTACCGGGAGACCCAGTACTTC.

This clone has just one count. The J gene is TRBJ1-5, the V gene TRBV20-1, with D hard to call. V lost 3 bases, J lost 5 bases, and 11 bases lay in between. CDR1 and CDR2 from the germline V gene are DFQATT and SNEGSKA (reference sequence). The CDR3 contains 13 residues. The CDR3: CSASLSRHQPQHF. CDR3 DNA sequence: TGCAGTGCTAGTTTATCCCGTCATCAGCCCCAGCATTTT.

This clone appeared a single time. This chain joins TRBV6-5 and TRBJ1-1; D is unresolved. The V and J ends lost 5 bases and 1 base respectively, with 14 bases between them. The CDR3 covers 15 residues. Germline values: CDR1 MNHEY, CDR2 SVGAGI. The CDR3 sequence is CASSLRQPGNTEAFF. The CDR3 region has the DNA TGTGCCAGCAGTCTGCGGCAGCCAGGGAACACTGAAGCTTTCTTT.

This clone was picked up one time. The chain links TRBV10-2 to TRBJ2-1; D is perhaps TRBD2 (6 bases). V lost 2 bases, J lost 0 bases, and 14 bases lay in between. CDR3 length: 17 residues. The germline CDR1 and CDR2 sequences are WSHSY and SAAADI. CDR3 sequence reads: CASSEPWDGSSYNEQFF. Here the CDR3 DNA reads TGCGCCAGCAGTGAGCCCTGGGACGGGAGCTCCTACAATGAGCAGTTCTTC.

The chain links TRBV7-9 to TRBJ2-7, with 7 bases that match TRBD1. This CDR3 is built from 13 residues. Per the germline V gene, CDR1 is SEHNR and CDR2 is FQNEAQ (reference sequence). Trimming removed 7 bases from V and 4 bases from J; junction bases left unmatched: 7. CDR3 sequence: CASTRDSVYEQYF. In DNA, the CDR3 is TGTGCCAGCACCCGGGACAGCGTATACGAGCAGTACTTC.

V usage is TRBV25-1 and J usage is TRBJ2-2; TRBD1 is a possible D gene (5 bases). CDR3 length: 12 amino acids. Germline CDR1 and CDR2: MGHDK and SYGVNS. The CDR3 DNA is TGTGTTCAGGACACAAACACCGGGGAGCTGTTTTTT. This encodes CVQDTNTGELFF.